This TCR beta chain emerged from a study of T cell responses to AZD1222 COVID-19 vaccine. For the study at large: Second-dose intervals near 4 or 12 weeks were combined.

CDR3 length: 14 residues. Germline V gene lookup returns CDR1 LGHDT and CDR2 YNNKEL (reference sequence). With respect to this clone: Antigen specificity is unknown. Sequence at one end of the junction differs from germline and may be a read error.

Notes on the study in general: Among those given AZD1222, only five or six were seropositive at baseline. In a largely white British group with more females than males, clonal diversity was possibly underestimated. Without day 14 samples, only post-peak T cell repertoires were studied.

Clones were sequenced by immunoSEQ multiplex PCR, and TCRdb holds only the in-frame ones, with some missing. The sample carries some 150,000 clones, about 91% recorded once. The source material was peripheral blood, sampled on day 0 of AZD1222 vaccination. The chain couples TRBV3-1 (or the pseudogene TRBV3-2) to TRBJ2-5; D not resolved. This receptor was taken from an adult in good health. The chain's CDR3 is CASSHADTPETQYF. The CDR3 DNA reads TGTGCCAGTAGCCACGCAGACACCCCGGAGACCCAGTACTTC.